Listed here are 2 T cell receptor beta chains from one sample, sequenced in a study of blood T cells in healthy people across ages. With a J-beta primer mix and a sample-barcoded 5' primer, a second PCR ran 7 to 11 cycles. MiXCR was run by TCRdb on the 5' RACE reads, yielding one entry per CDR3 protein. Found here are just over 1 million distinct CDR3 sequences, 45% of them singletons; the top ten hold approximately 20%. Sequenced: blood. Receptors originate from a woman aged 60-75 years in good health.

The chain is built from TRBV15 and TRBJ2-2, with D tentatively TRBD1 (5 bases). CDR3 size: 17 residues. Germline V gene lookup returns CDR1 LNHNV and CDR2 YYDKDF (reference sequence). Trimming removed 0 bases from V and 0 bases from J, with 11 bases in between. Here the CDR3 reads CATSREGVGTNTGELFF. Written as DNA, the CDR3 is TGTGCCACCAGCAGAGAAGGGGTGGGAACGAACACCGGGGAGCTGTTTTTT.

This clonotype came up once. The chain employs TRBV7-8 and TRBJ2-1, with TRBD1 identical over 8 bases. V dropped 0 bases and J dropped 13; count of bases not matched to a gene: 11. Looked up from germline, CDR1 is SGHVS and CDR2 is FQNEAQ. The CDR3 is 15 residues long. CDR3 in amino acids: CASSLATGDLETQFF. CDR3 in DNA: TGTGCCAGCAGCTTAGCGACAGGGGACTTAGAGACCCAGTTCTTC.